This TCR beta chain was sequenced in a study of CXCR3-negative and CXCR3-positive naive CD8 T cells. The study's findings and limits: In CXCR3-positive naive cells, the TRB CDR3s were more hydrophobic than in CXCR3-negative naive cells.

UMI-labeled TRB cDNA libraries were prepared by 5' RACE. From the 5' RACE reads, TCRdb lists one entry per CDR3 protein and no DNA. The record lists over 100,000 distinct CDR3 sequences, of which the ten most abundant hold approximately 0.4%. Germline CDR1 MGHDK, CDR2 SYGVNS. The CDR3 contains 14 residues. With respect to this clonotype: As yet, its antigen is unknown.

The V call is TRBV25-1, the J call TRBJ1-5. The sequence was obtained from a human donor in good health. Some clones in this sample may be carry-over from other donors' samples. Sequencing used naive CXCR3+ CD8+ T cells from blood. Subset in this sample: CD45RO-CCR7+CD27+CD95- naive CD8+ T cells expressing CXCR3 (TNR3+). Here the CDR3 reads CASSEFSYDQPQHF.